The T cell receptor (beta chain) described here comes from a study of T cell responses to AZD1222 COVID-19 vaccine (dated by TCRdb to about 2021). About the study as a whole: AZD1222 recipients whose second dose came at about 4 weeks and those whose second dose came at about 12 weeks were combined into one group, since spike-specific TCR depth and breadth did not differ between the two schedules. TCR sequencing was performed for over 230 trial participants, of whom about 200 were given two doses of AZD1222 and around 25 were given two doses of MenACWY control vaccine. Trial participants were enrolled by age into subgroups of 18-55, 56-69 and 70-plus years, and about 150, 27 and 61 TCR-sequenced participants, respectively, were included in these subgroups.

On this clone: No cognate antigen has been identified for it. Qualities for individual bases were not recorded, and no much larger clone is one base off.

Reading the germline V gene gives CDR1 KGHDR and CDR2 SFDVKD. V lost 4 bases and J lost 7 bases, and the count of bases not matched to a germline gene is 6. Spanning cysteine to phenylalanine, the CDR3 consists of 16 amino acids. The retained sequence is limited to the CDR3, 48 bases, with the frame set at the first base. The full study reports these points: The whole spike protein was spanned by vaccine-associated CD4 TCRs, and dominant responses were seen in regions 160-218 and 743-854. Because no day 14 peak-response samples were available, the repertoires could be characterized only after the peak T cell response. Epitopes outside the regions mutated in the B.1.351 and B.1.1.7 variants were reportedly recognized by nearly half of the unique spike-specific TCRs. A significant rise in spike-specific TCR breadth and depth was observed after two AZD1222 doses relative to day 0 and relative to MenACWY recipients. Participants were mostly white British and included more females than males, and it was suggested by the authors that clonal diversity may have been underestimated. The 56-69-year group was small, and its depth increase did not reach significance, likely because of low power. Conclusions about previously exposed vaccinees are limited because only five to seven AZD1222 recipients were SARS-CoV-2 seropositive at baseline.

This specimen's time point label, interpreted: baseline before first vaccination. The vaccinee samples were drawn from two UK trials, COV001 and COV002, one of which was a single-blind randomized controlled phase 2/3 trial testing AZD1222 (ChAdOx1 nCoV-19) in healthy adults. For TCRbeta chain sequencing, PBMC samples were collected from trial participants at day 0 and at day 28 after the second dose. The CDR3 regions of human TCRbeta chains were analyzed by immunosequencing. As for the authors' bioinformatics: Repertoire TCRs were matched against a reference library of SARS-CoV-2-specific TCRs generated with the MIRA antigen-specificity platform. Breadth was defined as the fraction of unique TCRs that were SARS-CoV-2-associated, and depth was defined as the fraction of total T cells that were SARS-CoV-2-associated. Using the MIRA data, each spike-specific TCR was assigned both to the spike region to which the TCR was reactive and to a CD4 or CD8 class. Log10-transformed breadth and depth values were compared by one-way ANOVA with Sidak's multiple comparisons tests. TCRdb obtained this table from immuneACCESS and retained in-frame rearrangements with V and J assigned. These tables miss some clones; where compared with another copy, unresolved V genes account for less than half of the shortfall, and the remainder is unexplained. V and J calls and clone size are copied from that table; D and trimming were computed from the DNA. The sample data list around 140,000 clones, and approximately 83% of these were observed just once. Jointly, the top ten make up approximately 8% of the sample.

The sample here was peripheral blood, taken on day 0 of AZD1222 vaccination. The chain is made from TRBV24-1 and TRBJ2-1; 13 nucleotides in the junction match TRBD2. The source is an adult in good health. The DNA sequence is as follows: TGTGCCACCAGTGACCGGACTAGCGGGAGTGATAATGAGCAGTTCTTC. The resulting protein is CATSDRTSGSDNEQFF.